This T cell receptor beta chain was documented in a study of blood T cell repertoires in COVID-19. Study-wide background: The cDNA or gDNA used as material had been derived from T cells, B-cell-depleted T cells, or PBMCs.

Sequencing used immunoSEQ multiplex PCR; TCRdb keeps in-frame clones, though not all of them. The sample yields just over 300,000 clones, 85% to 90% seen once. CDR3 size: 16 residues. The trim removed 4 bases at V and 5 bases at J, leaving 9 bases unmatched. Germline CDR1 and CDR2: SGDLS and YYNGEE. Participants had their cohort set by participant-reported clinical history. The V gene is TRBV9, the J gene TRBJ2-5; 12 bases are shared with TRBD2. The sequencing sample was made of PBMCs or T cells enriched from blood (not recorded which). This clonotype was sampled from a man in his thirties or forties who had recovered from COVID-19. CDR3 region: CASSFLAGGPSETQYF. The CDR3 DNA reads TGTGCCAGCAGCTTTCTAGCGGGAGGGCCCTCGGAGACCCAGTACTTC.